The 20 T cell receptor beta chains presented below share a single source sample, sequenced in a study of blood T cells in healthy people across ages. Alongside a J-beta primer mix, a sample-barcoded 5' primer served in a second PCR lasting about 7 to 11 cycles. TCRdb analysed the 5' RACE reads with MiXCR anew, one entry per CDR3 protein. The top ten hold less than 20% of the sample, which has 650,000 to 700,000 distinct CDR3 sequences, 32% seen once. Input material: blood. These receptors were collected from a woman aged 80 or over in good health.

This clonotype was seen many times. The chain uses TRBV7-3 and TRBJ2-2; a weak D match, TRBD1 (6 bases). V gave up 6 bases and J gave up 5 bases, with 13 bases separating them. This CDR3 comprises 14 residues. Germline V gene sequence: CDR1 SGHTA, CDR2 FQGTGA. The CDR3 DNA follows: TGTGCCAGCAGGCTACAGGGTTATACCGGGGAGCTGTTTTTT. Protein sequence: CASRLQGYTGELFF. Based on the CDR3 plus reference TRBV7-3 and TRBJ2-2, the full variable domain is GAGVSQTPSNKVTEKGKYVELRCDPISGHTALYWYRQSLGQGPEFLIYFQGTGAADDSGLPNDRFFAVRPEGSVSTLKIQRTERGDSAVYLCASRLQGYTGELFFGEGSRLTVL.

This clonotype was observed at least ten times. This chain connects TRBV5-1 to TRBJ2-2; D unclear. The germline gives CDR1 SGHRS, CDR2 YFSETQ. The length of the CDR3 is 14 residues. Trimming cost V 1 base and J 2 bases, with 6 bases left between them. CDR3 loop: CASSLNRNTGELFF. In nucleotides, the CDR3 is TGCGCCAGCAGCTTGAACAGAAACACCGGGGAGCTGTTTTTT.

On this clonotype: A much larger clone lies one base from this, so it may be a read error. This chain connects TRBV27 to TRBJ2-1; no definite D call. The assigned J gene may be wrong: the sequence end matches TRBJ2-7 better. This CDR3 contains 16 residues. Per germline, CDR1 MNHEY and CDR2 SMNVEV (reference sequence). The CDR3 loop is CASSFRLSSSYNEQYF. In nucleotides, the CDR3 is TGTGCCAGCAGTTTCCGACTTTCCAGCTCCTACAATGAGCAGTACTTC.

The chain joins TRBV12-3 or TRBV12-4 to TRBJ1-1, with D possibly TRBD1 on 5 matching bases. CDR3 length: 13 amino acids. Trimming shortened V by 6 bases and J by 3 bases, and 11 bases separated the two germline ends. The CDR3 DNA reads as TGTGCCAGCAGCTTTTGGGGGGACACTGAAGCTTTCTTT. It specifies CASSFWGDTEAFF.

Comment on this clonotype: One base away lies a much larger clone, so this may be a sequencing read error. This sequence joins TRBV3-1 and TRBJ2-4; D may be TRBD2 (6 bases). CDR1 and CDR2 from the germline V gene are LGHDT and YNNKEL (reference sequence). The CDR3 consists of 13 residues. DNA for the CDR3: TGTGCCGGCAGCCTAGGGAGCAGAAGCGGGCAGTACTTC. Its translation: CAGSLGSRSGQYF.

This clonotype was detected many times. The chain carries TRBV7-2 and TRBJ1-5; D remains unclear. Trimming stripped 2 bases from V and 5 bases from J, with 13 bases between. From germline, CDR1 is SGHTA and CDR2 FQGNSA. The CDR3 sequence is 15 residues long. The CDR3 DNA sequence: TGTGCCAGCAGCTTAAGTTCCTGGGCGCATCAGCCCCAGCATTTT. This gives the protein CASSLSSWAHQPQHF.

To note about this clonotype: It may be a read error: a sequence one base away is much more abundant. The V call is TRBV5-1, the J call TRBJ1-1; D uncertain. CDR1 is SGHRS and CDR2 is YFSETQ in the germline V gene. The length of the CDR3 is 11 residues. The CDR3 sequence is CASTENTEVFF. The CDR3 bases are TGCGCCAGCACGGAGAACACTGAAGTTTTCTTT.

The chain is built from TRBV5-1 and TRBJ2-7, with 11 bases that match TRBD2. The J call may be in error: the DNA end matches TRBJ2-5 better. Germline V gene lookup returns CDR1 SGHRS and CDR2 YFSETQ. The CDR3 has 16 amino acids. The CDR3 region is CASSLEATSGIGTQYF. As DNA, the CDR3 is TGCGCCAGCAGCTTGGAGGCGACTAGCGGGATCGGGACCCAGTACTTC.

This clonotype was observed a few times. One base away lies a much larger clone, so this may be a sequencing read error. V usage is TRBV20-1 and J usage is TRBJ1-2; the D gene is possibly TRBD1 (5 bases). The germline CDR1 and CDR2 sequences are DFQATT and SNEGSKA (reference sequence). The CDR3 runs to 13 residues. The V and J ends lost 6 bases and 7 bases respectively, with 18 bases between them. The CDR3 is CSATAQGRRGYTF. For the CDR3, the DNA is TGCAGTGCAACGGCGCAGGGTAGACGTGGCTACACCTTC.

This clonotype was seen more than once but under ten times. The rearrangement links TRBV6-5 to TRBJ1-3; unclear D gene. V was clipped by 0 bases and J by 0 bases, with 15 bases between them. Looked up from germline, CDR1 is MNHEY and CDR2 is SVGAGI. The CDR3 length is 18 residues. The CDR3 loop reads CASSYSNELLHSGNTIYF. CDR3 coding DNA: TGTGCCAGCAGTTACTCGAATGAGCTATTGCACTCTGGAAACACCATATATTTT.

This clonotype was counted many times. The J gene is TRBJ2-3, the V gene TRBV4-2, with D perhaps matching TRBD2 (5 bases). CDR1 LGHNA and CDR2 YNFKEQ come from the germline V gene. The CDR3 is made up of 16 amino acids. With 1 base removed from V and 0 bases from J, the gap between germline ends came to 11 bases. As DNA, the CDR3 is TGTGCCAGCAGCCAAGCTGACGGGGATAGCACAGATACGCAGTATTTT. Its translation is CASSQADGDSTDTQYF.

In its sample, this clonotype was seen many times. The chain employs TRBV28 and TRBJ2-1; 7 nucleotides line up with TRBD1. The CDR3 runs 12 residues. With 8 bases clipped from V and 5 bases from J, the junction kept 3 bases outside the gene matches. In germline, CDR1 is MDHEN, CDR2 SYDVKM. CDR3 amino acids: CASVGGHNEQFF. CDR3 DNA: TGTGCCAGCGTAGGGGGCCACAATGAGCAGTTCTTC.

Worth noting for this clonotype: With a much larger clone just one base away, this may be a read error. V is TRBV10-3 and J is TRBJ1-1, with D unresolved. The germline CDR1 and CDR2 sequences are ENHRY and SYGVKD. This CDR3 contains 13 residues. The CDR3 sequence is CASSSYENTETFF. Here the CDR3 DNA reads TGTGCCTCCTCTTCTTATGAGAACACTGAAACTTTCTTT.

This clonotype was counted a few times. The chain employs TRBV25-1 and TRBJ2-5; D is undetermined. This CDR3 is 12 amino acids long. Germline V gene sequence: CDR1 MGHDK, CDR2 SYGVNS. Trimming shortened V by 3 bases and J by 4 bases, and 6 bases separated the two germline ends. The CDR3 DNA sequence: TGTGCCAGCAGTGAGGTAGCAGAGACCCAGTACTTC. This codes for CASSEVAETQYF.

This clonotype was counted only a few times. The rearrangement uses TRBV6-1 and TRBJ1-1, with TRBD1 identical over 9 bases. CDR1 and CDR2 from the germline V gene are MNHNS and SASEGT. Unmatched junction bases numbered 9, after V lost 7 bases and J lost 0 bases. The CDR3 has 16 amino acids. The CDR3 here is CASISTGGAVNTEAFF. The CDR3 DNA reads as TGTGCCAGCATCTCCACAGGGGGCGCGGTGAACACTGAAGCTTTCTTT.

The table lists this clonotype with a few counts. This sequence joins TRBV29-1 and TRBJ1-2, with D possibly matching TRBD1 (5 bases). V lost 3 bases, J lost 8 bases, and 16 bases lay in between. CDR1 SQVTM and CDR2 ANQGSEA come from the germline V gene. The CDR3 contains 13 residues. The CDR3 is CSVEAGTAMGYTF. In DNA, the CDR3 is TGCAGCGTTGAGGCCGGGACGGCTATGGGCTACACCTTC.

There are many counts of this clonotype. The chain couples TRBV7-2 to TRBJ2-3; D is uncertain. Germline V lookup: CDR1 SGHTA, CDR2 FQGNSA. The CDR3 is made up of 14 amino acids. With 0 bases removed from V and 2 bases from J, the gap between germline ends came to 6 bases. CDR3 DNA: TGTGCCAGCAGCTTAGCGCTAACCACAGATACGCAGTATTTT. This translates into CASSLALTTDTQYF. The entire variable domain, with the rest obtained from reference TRBV7-2 and TRBJ2-3, is as follows: GAGVSQSPSNKVTEKGKDVELRCDPISGHTALYWYRQSLGQGLEFLIYFQGNSAPDKSGLPSDRFSAERTGGSVSTLTIQRTQQEDSAVYLCASSLALTTDTQYFGPGTRLTVL.

The chain carries TRBV7-6 and TRBJ2-1; 8 bases map to TRBD2. The CDR3 spans 16 residues. Looked up from germline, CDR1 is SGHVS and CDR2 is FNYEAQ. Trimming removed 5 bases from V and 3 bases from J; junction bases left unmatched: 9. The CDR3 region is CASSRRLASNYNEQFF. DNA for the CDR3: TGTGCCAGCAGCCGACGACTAGCGTCCAACTACAATGAGCAGTTCTTC.

The gene calls are TRBV10-1 and TRBJ2-7; TRBD2 aligns across 8 bases. Losses at the gene ends were 5 bases for V and 0 bases for J; bases not matched to a gene: 9. This CDR3 is built from 16 residues. Per germline, CDR1 WNHNN and CDR2 SYGVQD (reference sequence). CDR3 sequence (DNA): TGCGCCAGCAGTCGACCGGTGGGGACTAGCTCCTACGAGCAGTACTTC. Protein: CASSRPVGTSSYEQYF.

This clonotype was detected a few times. This rearrangement joins TRBV2 to TRBJ1-5; D uncertain. The CDR3 is 14 residues long. Germline V CDR1 and CDR2: SNHLY, FYNNEI. V lost 6 bases and J lost 7, with 16 bases in between. The DNA of the CDR3 is TGTGCCAGCAGGAGAGCCCTTTCACGCCAGCCCCAGCATTTT. Encoded protein: CASRRALSRQPQHF.